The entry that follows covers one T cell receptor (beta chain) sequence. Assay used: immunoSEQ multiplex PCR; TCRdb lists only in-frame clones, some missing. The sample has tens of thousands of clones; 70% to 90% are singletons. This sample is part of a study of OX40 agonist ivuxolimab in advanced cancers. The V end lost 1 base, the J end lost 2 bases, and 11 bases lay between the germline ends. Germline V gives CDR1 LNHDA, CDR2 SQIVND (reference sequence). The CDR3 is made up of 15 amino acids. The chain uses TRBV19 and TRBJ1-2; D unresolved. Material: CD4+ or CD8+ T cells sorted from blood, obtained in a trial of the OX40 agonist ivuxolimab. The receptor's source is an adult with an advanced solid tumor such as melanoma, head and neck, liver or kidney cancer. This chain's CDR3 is CASSIGEGRNYGYTF. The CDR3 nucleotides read TGTGCCAGTAGTATAGGAGAAGGACGGAACTATGGCTACACCTTC.